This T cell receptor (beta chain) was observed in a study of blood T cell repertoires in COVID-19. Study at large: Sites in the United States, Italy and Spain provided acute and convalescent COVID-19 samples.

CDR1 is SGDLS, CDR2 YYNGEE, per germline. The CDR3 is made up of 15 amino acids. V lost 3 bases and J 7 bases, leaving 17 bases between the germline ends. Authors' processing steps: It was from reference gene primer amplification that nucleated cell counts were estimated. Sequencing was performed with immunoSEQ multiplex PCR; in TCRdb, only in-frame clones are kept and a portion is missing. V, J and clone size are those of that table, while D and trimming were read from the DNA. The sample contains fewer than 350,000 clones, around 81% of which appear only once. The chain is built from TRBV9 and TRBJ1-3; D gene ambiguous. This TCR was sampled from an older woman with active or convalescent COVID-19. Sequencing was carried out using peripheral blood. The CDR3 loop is CASSGPPRGYNTIYF. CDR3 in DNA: TGTGCCAGCAGCGGGCCCCCGCGAGGGTACAACACCATATATTTT.